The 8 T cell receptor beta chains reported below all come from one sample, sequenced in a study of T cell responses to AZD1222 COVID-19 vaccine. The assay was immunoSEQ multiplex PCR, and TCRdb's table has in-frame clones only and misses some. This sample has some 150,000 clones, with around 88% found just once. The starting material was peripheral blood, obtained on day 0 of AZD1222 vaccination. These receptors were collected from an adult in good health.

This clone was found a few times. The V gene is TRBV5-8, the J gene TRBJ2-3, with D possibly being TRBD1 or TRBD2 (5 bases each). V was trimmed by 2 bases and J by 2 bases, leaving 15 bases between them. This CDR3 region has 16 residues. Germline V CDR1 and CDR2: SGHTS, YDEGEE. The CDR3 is CASSFGGGSYTDTQYF. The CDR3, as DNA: TGTGCCAGCAGCTTCGGTGGGGGTTCCTACACAGATACGCAGTATTTT.

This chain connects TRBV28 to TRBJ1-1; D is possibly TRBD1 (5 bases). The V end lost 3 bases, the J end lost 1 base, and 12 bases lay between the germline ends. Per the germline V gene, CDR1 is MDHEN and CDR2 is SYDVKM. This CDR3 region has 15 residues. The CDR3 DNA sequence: TGTGCCAGCAGTTTCCCGGGACGGGAGAACACTGAAGCTTTCTTT. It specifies CASSFPGRENTEAFF.

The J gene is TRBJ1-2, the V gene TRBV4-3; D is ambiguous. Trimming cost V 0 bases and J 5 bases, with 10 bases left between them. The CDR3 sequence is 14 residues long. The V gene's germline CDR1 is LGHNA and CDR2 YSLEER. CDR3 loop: CASSQEIGRYGYTF. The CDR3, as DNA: TGCGCCAGCAGCCAAGAGATAGGGAGGTATGGCTACACCTTC.

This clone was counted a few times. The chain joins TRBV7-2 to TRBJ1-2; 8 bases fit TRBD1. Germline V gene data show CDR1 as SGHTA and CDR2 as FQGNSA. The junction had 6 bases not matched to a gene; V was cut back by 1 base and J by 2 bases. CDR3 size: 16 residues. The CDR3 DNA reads TGTGCCAGCAGCTTAGTTTACGGACAGGGAAACTATGGCTACACCTTC. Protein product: CASSLVYGQGNYGYTF.

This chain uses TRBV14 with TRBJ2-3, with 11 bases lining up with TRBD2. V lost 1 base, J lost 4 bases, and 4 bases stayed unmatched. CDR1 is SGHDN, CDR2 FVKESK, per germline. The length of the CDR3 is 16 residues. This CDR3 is CASSQVLAGGPDTQYF. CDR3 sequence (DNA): TGTGCCAGCAGCCAAGTTCTAGCGGGGGGCCCAGATACGCAGTATTTT.

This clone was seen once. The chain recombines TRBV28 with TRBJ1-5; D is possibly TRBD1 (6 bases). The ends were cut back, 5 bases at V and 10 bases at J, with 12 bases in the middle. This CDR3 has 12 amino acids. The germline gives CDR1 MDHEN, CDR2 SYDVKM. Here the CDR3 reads CASSKGGVPQHF. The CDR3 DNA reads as TGTGCCAGCAGTAAAGGGGGGGTACCCCAGCATTTT. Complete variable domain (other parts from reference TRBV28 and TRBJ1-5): DVKVTQSSRYLVKRTGEKVFLECVQDMDHENMFWYRQDPGLGLRLIYFSYDVKMKEKGDIPEGYSVSREKKERFSLILESASTNQTSMYLCASSKGGVPQHFGDGTRLSIL.

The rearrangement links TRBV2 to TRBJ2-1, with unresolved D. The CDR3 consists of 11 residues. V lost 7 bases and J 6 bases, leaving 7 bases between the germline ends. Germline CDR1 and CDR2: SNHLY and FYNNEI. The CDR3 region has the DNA TGTGCCAGCAAAGAGGTCAATGAGCAGTTCTTC. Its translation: CASKEVNEQFF.

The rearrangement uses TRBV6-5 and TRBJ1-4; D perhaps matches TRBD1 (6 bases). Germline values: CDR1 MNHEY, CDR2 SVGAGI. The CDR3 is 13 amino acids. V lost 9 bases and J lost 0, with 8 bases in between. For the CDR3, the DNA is TGTGCCAGTAGGACAGCAACTAATGAAAAACTGTTTTTT. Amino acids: CASRTATNEKLFF.